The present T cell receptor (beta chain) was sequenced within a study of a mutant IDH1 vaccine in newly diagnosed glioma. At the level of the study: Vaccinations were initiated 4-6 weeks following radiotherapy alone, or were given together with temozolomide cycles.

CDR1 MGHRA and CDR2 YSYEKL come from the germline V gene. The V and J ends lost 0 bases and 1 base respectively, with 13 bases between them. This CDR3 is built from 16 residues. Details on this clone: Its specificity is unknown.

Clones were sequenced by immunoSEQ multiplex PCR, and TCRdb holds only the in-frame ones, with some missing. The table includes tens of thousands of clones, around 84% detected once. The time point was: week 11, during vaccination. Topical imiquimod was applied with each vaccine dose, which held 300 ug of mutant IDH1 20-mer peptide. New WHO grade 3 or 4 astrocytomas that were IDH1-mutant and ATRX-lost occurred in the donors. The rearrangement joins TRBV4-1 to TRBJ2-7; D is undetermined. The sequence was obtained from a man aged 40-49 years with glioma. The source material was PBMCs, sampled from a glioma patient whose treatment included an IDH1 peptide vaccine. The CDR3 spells CASSQDSRIISYEQYF. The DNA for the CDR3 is TGCGCCAGCAGCCAAGATTCACGGATAATTTCCTACGAGCAGTACTTC.